This T cell receptor beta chain is drawn from a study of blood T cell repertoires in COVID-19. Study-level background: COVID-19 samples, acute and convalescent, were from the United States, Italy and Spain.

As originally analysed: The authors estimated nucleated cell counts from reference gene primer amplification. Using immunoSEQ multiplex PCR, the repertoire was profiled, and TCRdb retains in-frame clones only, with some absent. That table is the source of V, J and clone size, and D and trimming were worked out from the DNA. The sample records 350,000 to 450,000 clones, approximately 90% being singletons. The V end lost 4 bases, the J end lost 1 base, and 14 bases lay between the germline ends. The germline V gene has CDR1 SGHNT and CDR2 YYREEE (reference sequence). CDR3 length: 16 residues. What was sequenced was PBMCs or T cells enriched from blood (not recorded which). The chain links TRBV5-4 to TRBJ1-4, with D possibly TRBD1 on 6 matching bases. The TCR sequence derives from a woman aged 40-49 years who had been exposed to COVID-19. The CDR3 nucleotides are TGTGCCAGCAGCCCGGGGGGGGCAGTAACTAATGAAAAACTGTTTTTT. Its protein is CASSPGGAVTNEKLFF.